The clone carrying this T cell receptor beta chain was picked up a small number of times. Its specificity is not known. This record comes from a study of T cells in Graves' hyperthyroidism and ophthalmopathy. General study results and limits: Model predictions of ophthalmopathy came a median roughly 6.4 months before onset. Clonotypes that were expanded in thyroid above 0.001 mostly appeared in blood too.

Diagnosis rested on symptoms, serum thyroxine and TRAb, thyroid ultrasound, and orbital computed tomography. PBMCs stemmed from less than 13 ml fresh peripheral blood. RNA transcripts were the template for amplifying TCR beta CDR3 regions. A set of HTBI primers served as the primers for a first-round RT-PCR of the TCR CDR3. TCRdb analysed the multiplex PCR reads with MiXCR anew, one entry per CDR3 protein. This sample has some 490,000 distinct CDR3 sequences, with about 20% found just once. Trimming took 3 bases from V and 6 from J, leaving 12 bases between them. The germline V gene encodes CDR1 DFQATT and CDR2 SNEGSKA (reference sequence). The CDR3 totals 13 residues.

The receptor was derived from a woman in her 70s with Graves' ophthalmopathy. The chain links TRBV20-1 to TRBJ1-5; D is undetermined. Material: blood. Here the CDR3 DNA reads TGCAGTGCTAGGCTTGGGGTAGGTCAGCCCCAGCATTTT. As protein: CSARLGVGQPQHF.